This T cell receptor (beta chain) was identified during a study of blood T cell repertoires in COVID-19. As for the study in general: Donors in the United States, Italy and Spain gave samples during acute or convalescent COVID-19.

Authors' data handling: Reference gene primers were amplified, and this amplification served to estimate nucleated cell counts. Only in-frame clones appear in the TCRdb table, and some are missing; sequencing was by immunoSEQ multiplex PCR. V, J and clone size derive from that table, while D and trimming were established from the DNA sequence. The sample has 55,000 to 70,000 clones, roughly 79% seen once; the top ten hold roughly 3.2%. CDR3 length: 16 amino acids. Trimming cost V 7 bases and J 1 base; bases outside gene matches: 10. CDR1 is LNHDA, CDR2 SQIVND, per germline (reference sequence). Sample: peripheral blood. The chain combines TRBV19 with TRBJ1-2; TRBD1 matches at 9 bases. This sequence originates from a man in his fifties or sixties with acute or convalescent COVID-19. CDR3 loop: CASKGQGGPINYGYTF. The CDR3 nucleotides read TGTGCCAGTAAGGGACAGGGAGGGCCCATTAACTATGGCTACACCTTC.